The clone carrying this TCR beta chain showed up many times. Its antigen is unknown. This entry comes from a study of CD8 T cells in ankylosing spondylitis. The germline CDR1 and CDR2 sequences are DFQATT and SNEGSKA (reference sequence). The CDR3 extends over 13 amino acids. V shed 6 bases and J 2 bases; nucleotides not matched to a gene: 6. TCRdb fed the 5' RACE reads into MiXCR, producing one record per CDR3 protein. In the table there are hundreds of thousands of distinct CDR3 sequences, roughly 8% of which are singletons. Study results and limitations: Blood from ankylosing spondylitis patients appeared to carry a characteristic roughly eight-variant TCR beta motif. Past studies reported some motif variants in reactive arthritis synovial fluid and blood.

Sequencing was performed on blood, either unsorted or a sorted T cell fraction (not recorded which). This sequence was found in a female donor with ankylosing spondylitis or in good health (not recorded which). This chain uses TRBV20-1 with TRBJ2-5; 7 bases align to TRBD2. CDR3 residues: CSASGGGQETQYF. CDR3 bases: TGCAGTGCGAGTGGGGGGGGACAAGAGACCCAGTACTTC.